Listed below are T cell receptor beta chains from one sample, sequenced in a study of cytomegalovirus exposure and HLA in healthy donors. Method: immunoSEQ multiplex PCR; TCRdb's copy keeps in-frame clones and lacks some. Seen here are roughly 98,000 clones, roughly 80% observed once, and the top ten hold approximately 2%. Sequenced material: PBMCs. The receptors here all came from a man aged 35-49 years in good health and CMV-seronegative. Each CDR3 is given with its conserved first and last residue. Fields, in order: D gene, J gene, V gene, CDR3 protein. The D gene is left open where the match is weak.

D: -
J: TRBJ2-3
V: TRBV28
CDR3: CASSSAGTDTQYF

D: -
J: TRBJ2-2
V: TRBV9
CDR3: CASSLSTGELFF

D: -
J: TRBJ2-2
V: TRBV6-4
CDR3: CASSESAETGELFF

D: TRBD2
J: TRBJ2-1
V: TRBV7-2
CDR3: CASSFSGLAKSNEQFF

D: -
J: TRBJ2-7
V: TRBV4-3
CDR3: CASSHKYYDGAEQYF

D: -
J: TRBJ1-6
V: TRBV4-3
CDR3: CASSQEERSPLHF

D: -
J: TRBJ1-2
V: TRBV5-4
CDR3: CASRPEGNYGYTF

D: -
J: TRBJ2-2
V: TRBV6-1
CDR3: CASSENRGTGELFF

D: -
J: TRBJ2-1
V: TRBV4-1
CDR3: CASRYSGKYYNEQFF

D: TRBD1
J: TRBJ2-4
V: TRBV19
CDR3: CASSLHRGLGKNIQYF

D: -
J: TRBJ2-7
V: TRBV14
CDR3: CASSQGLDPNSYEQYF

D: TRBD2
J: TRBJ2-3
V: TRBV4-1
CDR3: CASSLDRTSGITDTQYF

D: -
J: TRBJ2-4
V: TRBV28
CDR3: CATLGEAKNIQYF

D: TRBD1
J: TRBJ1-4
V: TRBV9
CDR3: CASSPNRGGEKLFF

D: -
J: TRBJ2-7
V: TRBV7-2
CDR3: CASSLTRRTYEQYF

D: TRBD1
J: TRBJ1-2
V: TRBV4-1
CDR3: CASSQDGTGARGYTF

D: -
J: TRBJ2-5
V: TRBV7-9
CDR3: CASSPKGETQYF

D: -
J: TRBJ1-2
V: TRBV9
CDR3: CASSVGGSYGYTF

D: -
J: TRBJ2-1
V: TRBV4-2
CDR3: CAGSLTLWGGEQFF

D: -
J: TRBJ2-7
V: TRBV28
CDR3: CASSRGIPYLIYEQYF

D: -
J: TRBJ2-4
V: TRBV5-1
CDR3: CASSLDGPNIQYF

D: -
J: TRBJ1-5
V: TRBV28
CDR3: CASCGVTGQPQHF

D: TRBD2
J: TRBJ2-1
V: TRBV9
CDR3: CASSLSGGAYNEQFF

D: -
J: TRBJ2-1
V: TRBV28
CDR3: CASSLGNEQFF

D: TRBD1
J: TRBJ2-2
V: TRBV19
CDR3: CASNLGTGLTGELFF

D: -
J: TRBJ2-7
V: TRBV5-4
CDR3: CASSRGIRAPSSSEQYF

D: -
J: TRBJ2-3
V: TRBV14
CDR3: CASSQVRGSTQYF

D: TRBD2
J: TRBJ2-2
V: TRBV27
CDR3: CASSSGLAGILGNTGELFF

D: TRBD1
J: TRBJ1-2
V: TRBV5-1
CDR3: CASSLGGQNLANYGYTF

D: TRBD1
J: TRBJ1-4
V: TRBV29-1
CDR3: CSVESDRVEKLFF

D: TRBD1
J: TRBJ1-5
V: TRBV6-5
CDR3: CAISQGANQPQHF

D: -
J: TRBJ1-5
V: TRBV4-1
CDR3: CASSQAQGRSNQPQHF

D: -
J: TRBJ2-1
V: TRBV25-1
CDR3: CASSDPNRAYNEQFF

D: TRBD1
J: TRBJ1-5
V: TRBV19
CDR3: CASSIGQGRGQPQHF

D: TRBD1
J: TRBJ1-5
V: TRBV19
CDR3: CASSIGGAGTASNQPQHF

D: -
J: TRBJ2-7
V: TRBV15
CDR3: CATSRDPPGDYEQYF

D: TRBD2
J: TRBJ2-3
V: TRBV4-2
CDR3: CASSQDGAGARDTQYF

D: TRBD2
J: TRBJ2-5
V: TRBV9
CDR3: CASSVEGSGVETQYF

D: TRBD2
J: TRBJ2-5
V: TRBV10-2
CDR3: CASSESLMLAGGGTQYF

D: TRBD2
J: TRBJ2-1
V: TRBV4-3
CDR3: CASSHAGRASEQFF

D: TRBD2
J: TRBJ2-7
V: TRBV10-3
CDR3: CATGGRELYEQYF

D: -
J: TRBJ2-1
V: TRBV10-2
CDR3: CASAVTSYNEQFF

D: TRBD1
J: TRBJ2-5
V: TRBV27
CDR3: CASRAGTGRWETQYF

D: TRBD2
J: TRBJ2-1
V: TRBV5-1
CDR3: CATQKSGGGGNEQFF